The entry below describes one T cell receptor beta chain. Time point in this sample: cycle 4 day 1 (C4D1), after more than 5 weeks of nivolumab. There was relapse after autologous stem cell transplantation in every patient, and there was variation in brentuximab vedotin exposure. The table came from immunoSEQ multiplex PCR; TCRdb's copy has only in-frame clones and leaves some out. The sample has roughly 56,000 clones, approximately 90% seen once; the top ten hold about 8.1%. Germline assignment: CDR1 KGHSH and CDR2 LQKENI. Deletions cut 1 base from V and 9 bases from J, with 16 bases between. This CDR3 has 15 amino acids. The data stem from a study of PD-1 blockade in classical Hodgkin lymphoma.

The V call is TRBV18, the J call TRBJ2-4; D is undetermined. The specimen was peripheral blood mononuclear cells (PBMCs), collected before the fourth cycle of nivolumab. This clonotype originated in a human donor with classical Hodgkin lymphoma. The CDR3 DNA sequence: TGTGCCAGCTCACCACTGGGGAATAAGAGAAGCATTCAGTACTTC. It is translated as CASSPLGNKRSIQYF. The full variable domain, in which reference TRBV18 and TRBJ2-4 provide the parts outside the CDR3, is NAGVMQNPRHLVRRRGQEARLRCSPMKGHSHVYWYRQLPEEGLKFMVYLQKENIIDESGMPKERFSAEFPKEGPSILRIQQVVRGDSAAYFCASSPLGNKRSIQYFGAGTRLSVL.